Below are 21 T cell receptor beta chains sequenced from a single sample in a study of human T cells and chemical hapten exposure. TCRdb redid the calling of the RACE reads with MiXCR, one entry per CDR3 protein. The table includes more than 95,000 distinct CDR3 sequences, roughly 27% detected once. Time point in this sample: patch test 3, about 24 weeks after DPC sensitization. Treatment meaning: therapeutic diphenylcyclopropenone sensitization with weekly scalp DPC. The input for sequencing was whole blood, taken in connection with sensitization to the hapten diphenylcyclopropenone (DPC). Receptor source: a man aged 35 to 55 with alopecia areata. Some clones in this sample may be carry-over from other donors' samples.

This clonotype was detected a few times. The chain employs TRBV20-1 and TRBJ2-7; D not certain. CDR1 is DFQATT, CDR2 SNEGSKA, per germline (reference sequence). V was cut by 4 bases and J by 6 bases, with 13 bases left in between. The CDR3 runs to 12 residues. Here the CDR3 reads CSAKTHRGEQYF. The CDR3, as DNA: TGCAGTGCTAAGACTCACCGCGGCGAGCAGTACTTC.

This clonotype occurred a few times. The DNA of the CDR3 is TGCAGCGTTGAAGTTTCCCCAAAGAATGAGCAGTTCTTC. Amino acids: CSVEVSPKNEQFF. The chain joins TRBV29-1 to TRBJ2-1; D is uncertain. There are 13 residues in the CDR3. Trimming cost V 1 base and J 7 bases, with 11 bases left between them. Germline CDR1 is SQVTM and CDR2 is ANQGSEA.

This clonotype has more than one count but fewer than ten. The rearrangement links TRBV6-5 to TRBJ2-6, with 7 bases lining up with TRBD2. V shed 4 bases and J 0 bases; nucleotides not matched to a gene: 6. The CDR3 spans 17 residues. Germline V lookup: CDR1 MNHEY, CDR2 SVGAGI. CDR3 DNA sequence: TGTGCCAGCAGTTCCCCGGCGGGAGACTCTGGGGCCAACGTCCTGACTTTC. Its protein product is CASSSPAGDSGANVLTF.

This clonotype was recorded once. The chain carries TRBV6-5 and TRBJ2-7; D is possibly TRBD1 or TRBD2 (5 bases each). The V gene lost 0 bases and the J gene lost 3 bases, with 9 bases spanning the gap. Germline values: CDR1 MNHEY, CDR2 SVGAGI. The CDR3 contains 14 residues. The CDR3 bases are TGTGCCAGCAGTTACTCGGGACGTCTCTACGAGCAGTACTTC. Protein: CASSYSGRLYEQYF.

The table lists this clonotype with a few counts. The rearrangement uses TRBV3-1 and TRBJ2-3; 11 nucleotides agree with TRBD1. J was trimmed by 9 bases and V by 2 bases; bases with no gene match: 16. This CDR3 contains 18 residues. Germline values: CDR1 LGHDT, CDR2 YNNKEL (reference sequence). The CDR3 is CASSQPGQGVTSRRTQYF. The CDR3 DNA reads as TGTGCCAGCAGCCAACCGGGACAGGGGGTTACTAGCCGAAGGACGCAGTATTTT.

The genes are TRBV27 and TRBJ2-5; the D call may be TRBD1 or TRBD2 (5 bases each). Germline-derived CDR1 and CDR2 are MNHEY and SMNVEV (reference sequence). This CDR3 region has 16 residues. V gave up 5 bases and J gave up 5 bases, with 21 bases separating them. CDR3 nucleotides: TGTGCCAGCAGTACAGGACTTCCTTGGGTCGGGGAGACCCAGTACTTC. This codes for CASSTGLPWVGETQYF.

The rearrangement links TRBV20-1 to TRBJ2-7, with 10 bases fitting TRBD1. Germline CDR1 is DFQATT and CDR2 is SNEGSKA (reference sequence). The junction had 5 bases not matched to a gene; V was cut back by 0 bases and J by 6 bases. There are 14 residues in the CDR3. The CDR3 spells CSARDPRTGGEQYF. The DNA for the CDR3 is TGCAGTGCTAGAGACCCCAGGACAGGGGGCGAGCAGTACTTC.

In its sample, this clonotype was seen a few times. V is TRBV25-1 and J is TRBJ2-5; 7 bases are shared with TRBD1. Germline assignment: CDR1 MGHDK and CDR2 SYGVNS. V was pared by 3 bases and J by 1 base, with 2 bases of the junction left unmatched. The CDR3 covers 14 residues. CDR3 in DNA: TGTGCCAGCAGTGAGACAGGGCTCCAAGAGACCCAGTACTTC. It yields the protein CASSETGLQETQYF.

In DNA form, the CDR3 reads TGCGCCAGCAGCTTCAGGCTTGAGGGGGCCAACGTCCTGACTTTC. This sequence encodes CASSFRLEGANVLTF. The chain employs TRBV5-1 and TRBJ2-6; D is undetermined. The ends were cut back, 2 bases at V and 4 bases at J, with 10 bases in the middle. Germline V gives CDR1 SGHRS, CDR2 YFSETQ. This CDR3 has 15 residues.

There are a few counts of this clonotype. The chain links TRBV12-3 or TRBV12-4 to TRBJ1-4, with D unclear. CDR3 length equals 17 residues. The V end was cut by 3 bases, the J end by 0 bases, with 14 bases between. This CDR3 is CASSFGSWFATNEKLFF. The CDR3 DNA is TGTGCCAGCAGTTTTGGGTCGTGGTTTGCAACTAATGAAAAACTGTTTTTT.

This clonotype was recorded many times. The chain couples TRBV24-1 to TRBJ2-7, with 9 bases lining up with TRBD2. CDR3 length equals 14 residues. V shed 11 bases, J shed 0 bases, and the junction held 7 bases outside the gene matches. Looked up from germline, CDR1 is KGHDR and CDR2 is SFDVKD. CDR3 sequence reads: CAIGGSGSSYEQYF. The CDR3 DNA follows: TGTGCCATCGGCGGTAGCGGGAGCTCCTACGAGCAGTACTTC.

V is TRBV12-3 or TRBV12-4 and J is TRBJ2-1; 7 bases agree with TRBD1. The CDR3 has 12 amino acids. J gave up 9 bases and V 6 bases, and 5 bases lay outside the gene matches. CDR3 coding DNA: TGTGCCAGCAGCCAAAACAGGGGTGAGCAGTTCTTC. Amino acid sequence: CASSQNRGEQFF.

This clonotype was seen more than once but under ten times. V gene TRBV18 combines with J gene TRBJ2-7, with 8 nucleotides matching TRBD1. CDR1 and CDR2 from the germline V gene are KGHSH and LQKENI. The CDR3 extends over 14 amino acids. Trimming took 4 bases from V and 0 from J; bases not matched to a gene: 2. The CDR3 here is CASSRTGNSYEQYF. The DNA of the CDR3 is TGTGCCAGCTCACGGACAGGGAACTCCTACGAGCAGTACTTC.

The rearrangement links TRBV5-1 to TRBJ1-1; D possibly corresponds to TRBD1 (5 bases). The CDR3 spans 15 residues. From germline, CDR1 is SGHRS and CDR2 YFSETQ. Trimming took off 4 bases at V and 7 bases at J, with 20 bases between the two ends. The CDR3, as DNA: TGCGCCAGCAGCCCCTGGGGGGGTTTAGGGGATGAAGCTTTCTTT. As protein: CASSPWGGLGDEAFF.

This chain connects TRBV4-2 to TRBJ2-7, with TRBD2 matching over 7 bases. Germline CDR1 is LGHNA and CDR2 is YNFKEQ. The V and J ends lost 1 base and 5 bases, in that order; junction bases with no gene match: 5. The CDR3 is made up of 14 amino acids. CDR3 DNA: TGTGCCAGCAGCCAAGGGGCACTAGCGCACGAGCAGTACTTC. Protein sequence: CASSQGALAHEQYF.

The rearrangement links TRBV20-1 to TRBJ2-3, with 8 positions matching TRBD2. Germline loops: CDR1 DFQATT, CDR2 SNEGSKA (reference sequence). J was trimmed by 8 bases and V by 2 bases; bases with no gene match: 12. The CDR3 covers 15 residues. In nucleotides, the CDR3 is TGCAGTGCTAGAAGACGGGAGGGCCGGACGAGTACGCAGTATTTT. Translation gives CSARRREGRTSTQYF.

V and J are TRBV29-1 and TRBJ2-3; 11 bases align to TRBD1. With 6 bases clipped from V and 5 bases from J, the junction kept 10 bases outside the gene matches. Germline V lookup: CDR1 SQVTM, CDR2 ANQGSEA. The CDR3 is 15 amino acids. The CDR3 DNA is TGCAGCGTAGAACCGGGACAGGGGGTACAAGATACGCAGTATTTT. Translated: CSVEPGQGVQDTQYF.

This clonotype was counted between two and nine times. The chain carries TRBV9 and TRBJ2-5; TRBD2 matches at 8 bases. Trimming cost V 4 bases and J 5 bases; bases outside gene matches: 10. The CDR3 sequence is 15 residues long. From germline, CDR1 is SGDLS and CDR2 YYNGEE. The CDR3 sequence: CASSPRGLAQETQYF. For the CDR3, the DNA is TGTGCCAGCAGCCCCCGAGGACTAGCCCAGGAGACCCAGTACTTC.

This chain connects TRBV7-9 to TRBJ2-7; D tentatively reads TRBD1 or TRBD2 (6 bases each). CDR1 and CDR2 (germline): SEHNR, FQNEAQ (reference sequence). The CDR3 contains 14 residues. V was trimmed by 5 bases and J by 4 bases, leaving 15 bases between them. This CDR3 is CASSAQGRGYEQYF. The CDR3 DNA is TGTGCCAGCAGCGCACAGGGACGGGGGTACGAGCAGTACTTC.

CDR3 region: CASRGIADTQYF. CDR3 DNA sequence: TGTGCCAGCAGGGGGATTGCAGATACGCAGTATTTT. The J gene is TRBJ2-3, the V gene TRBV7-6; no firm D call. The germline V and J ends were trimmed by 6 bases and 4 bases, with 8 bases remaining between them. Germline V gives CDR1 SGHVS, CDR2 FNYEAQ. There are 12 residues in the CDR3.

The rearrangement links TRBV6-1 to TRBJ1-1, with D possibly matching TRBD1 (5 bases). This CDR3 has 14 amino acids. Germline loops: CDR1 MNHNS, CDR2 SASEGT. V was cut by 3 bases and J by 2 bases, with 10 bases left in between. The CDR3 bases are TGTGCCAGCAGTGAGGGGACGGCTAACACTGAAGCTTTCTTT. It is translated as CASSEGTANTEAFF.